The clone carrying this TCR beta chain came up a few times. The antigen remains unidentified. TCRdb ran MiXCR on the 5' RACE reads and lists one entry per CDR3 protein. The sample carries around 550,000 distinct CDR3 sequences, roughly 15% recorded once. These data are taken from a study of identical twins. The CDR3 loop spans 14 amino acids. Per the germline V gene, CDR1 is SGHRS and CDR2 is YFSETQ. V lost 5 bases, J lost 7 bases, and 7 bases stayed unmatched. Findings of the study overall: Cross-sectional statistical analysis, not tracking of the same donors, underpinned the conclusions. Whereas memory repertoires showed no such difference, abundant cord blood beta clonotypes carried fewer insertions.

This sample was shared with a second study, whose subject was yellow fever vaccine responses in identical twins.

The source is a woman under 30 in good health. The chain has TRBV5-1 and TRBJ2-1; 9 nucleotides agree with TRBD2. Input material: CD4+ T cells sorted from blood. CDR3: CASRRGGAENEQFF. The CDR3 DNA sequence: TGCGCCAGCAGGCGCGGGGGGGCCGAAAATGAGCAGTTCTTC.